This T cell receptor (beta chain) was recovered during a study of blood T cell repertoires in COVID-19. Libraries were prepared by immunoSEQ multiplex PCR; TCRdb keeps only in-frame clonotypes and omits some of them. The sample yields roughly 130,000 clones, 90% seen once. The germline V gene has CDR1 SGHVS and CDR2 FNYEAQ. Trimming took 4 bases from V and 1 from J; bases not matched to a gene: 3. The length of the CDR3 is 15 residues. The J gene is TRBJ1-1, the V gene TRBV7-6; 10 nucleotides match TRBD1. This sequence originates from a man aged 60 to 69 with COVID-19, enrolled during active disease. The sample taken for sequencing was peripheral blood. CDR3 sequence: CASSSRQGANTEAFF. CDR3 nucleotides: TGTGCCAGCAGCTCCCGACAGGGGGCGAACACTGAAGCTTTCTTT.